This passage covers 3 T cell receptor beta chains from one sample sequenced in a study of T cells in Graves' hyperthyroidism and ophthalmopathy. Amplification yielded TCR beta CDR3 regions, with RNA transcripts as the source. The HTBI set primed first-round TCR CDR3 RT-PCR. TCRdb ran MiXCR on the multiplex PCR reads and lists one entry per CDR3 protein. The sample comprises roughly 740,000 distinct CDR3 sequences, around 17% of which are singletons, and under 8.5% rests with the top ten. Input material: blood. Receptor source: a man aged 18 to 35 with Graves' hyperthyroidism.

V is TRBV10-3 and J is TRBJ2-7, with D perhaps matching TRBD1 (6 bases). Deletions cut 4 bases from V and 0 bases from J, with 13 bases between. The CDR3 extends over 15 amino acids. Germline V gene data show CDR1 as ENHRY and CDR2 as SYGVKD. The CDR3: CAISGQGLTSYEQYF. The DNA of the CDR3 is TGTGCCATCAGTGGGCAGGGGTTAACCTCCTACGAGCAGTACTTC.

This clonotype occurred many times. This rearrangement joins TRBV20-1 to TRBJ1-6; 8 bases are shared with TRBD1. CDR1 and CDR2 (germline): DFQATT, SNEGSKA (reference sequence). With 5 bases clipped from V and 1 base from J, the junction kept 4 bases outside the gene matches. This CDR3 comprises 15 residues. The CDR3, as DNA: TGCAGTGCTCGGAGGACAGGGTCCTATAATTCACCCCTCCACTTT. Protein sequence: CSARRTGSYNSPLHF.

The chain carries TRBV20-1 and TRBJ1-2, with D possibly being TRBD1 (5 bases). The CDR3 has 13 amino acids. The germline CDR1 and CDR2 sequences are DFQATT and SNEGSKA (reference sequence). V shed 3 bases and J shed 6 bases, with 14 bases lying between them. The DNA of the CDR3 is TGCAGTGCTAGGGGGGACGTACTCGATGGCTACACCTTC. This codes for CSARGDVLDGYTF.